The 8 T cell receptor beta chains in this list originate from one sample, sequenced in a study of vaccination effects on CD4 cells after COVID-19. Antigen specificity for these receptors is unknown. Sequenced by immunoSEQ multiplex PCR; TCRdb stores in-frame clones only, minus some. The data contain under 40,000 clones, roughly 82% of them seen just once; the ten biggest clones take up approximately 3%. Following an approximately ten-day culture, CD4+ T cells were purified. This material consisted of CD4+ T cells from PBMCs cultured without peptide, taken before COVID-19 vaccination. These receptors were obtained from a human donor who received a COVID-19 vaccine.

V gene TRBV30 combines with J gene TRBJ2-1; D uncertain. The CDR3 totals 13 residues. Trimming left V 0 bases short and J 10 bases short, with 13 bases between. From germline, CDR1 is GTSNPN and CDR2 SVGIG (reference sequence). The CDR3 nucleotides read TGTGCCTGGAGTGTACCCGCCCAGAACGAGCAGTTCTTC. Translated, it gives CAWSVPAQNEQFF. Filled out from reference TRBV30 and TRBJ2-1, the complete variable domain reads SQTIHQWPATLVQPVGSPLSLECTVEGTSNPNLYWYRQAAGRGLQLLFYSVGIGQISSEVPQNLSASRPQDRQFILSSKKLLLSDSGFYLCAWSVPAQNEQFFGPGTRLTVL.

This clone was counted once. V gene TRBV2 combines with J gene TRBJ1-1, with 9 bases that match TRBD1. The germline V gene encodes CDR1 SNHLY and CDR2 FYNNEI. V was pared by 8 bases and J by 5 bases, with 12 bases of the junction left unmatched. CDR3 length equals 15 residues. The CDR3 region has the DNA TGTGCCAGCCTTCCTACACAGGGGGCGTATACTGAAGCTTTCTTT. This encodes CASLPTQGAYTEAFF.

The chain combines TRBV4-2 with TRBJ1-1, with 8 bases that match TRBD1. Germline CDR1 is LGHNA and CDR2 is YNFKEQ. The V gene end was trimmed by 1 base and the J gene end by 5 bases; junction bases not matched to a gene: 9. This CDR3 has 16 residues. The CDR3 nucleotides are TGTGCCAGCAGCCAAGGGCAGGGGGCGGCTAAGACTGAAGCTTTCTTT. It is translated as CASSQGQGAAKTEAFF.

The chain links TRBV5-1 to TRBJ1-2; no clear D. Trimming pared 0 bases from V and 4 bases from J, leaving 13 bases between. This CDR3 contains 15 residues. Per the germline V gene, CDR1 is SGHRS and CDR2 is YFSETQ. Here the CDR3 reads CASSLVVSSVYGYTF. CDR3 coding DNA: TGCGCCAGCAGCTTGGTTGTCAGCTCAGTCTATGGCTACACCTTC. The whole variable domain, filled in from reference TRBV5-1 and TRBJ1-2, reads KAGVTQTPRYLIKTRGQQVTLSCSPISGHRSVSWYQQTPGQGLQFLFEYFSETQRNKGNFPGRFSGRQFSNSRSEMNVSTLELGDSALYLCASSLVVSSVYGYTFGSGTRLTVV.

The V gene is TRBV6-1, the J gene TRBJ1-3; D may be TRBD1 (5 bases). V dropped 2 bases and J dropped 0 bases, with 14 bases sitting between them. In germline, CDR1 is MNHNS, CDR2 SASEGT. This CDR3 spans 17 amino acids. This CDR3 reads CASSEYYMTDSGNTIYF. The CDR3 DNA is TGTGCCAGCAGTGAATATTATATGACAGACTCTGGAAACACCATATATTTT.

The CDR3 sequence is CASSYGGVNYGYTF. In DNA, the CDR3 is TGTGCCAGCAGTTATGGTGGGGTAAACTATGGCTACACCTTC. The chain recombines TRBV6-5 with TRBJ1-2, with unresolved D. Germline CDR1 reads MNHEY; CDR2 reads SVGAGI. The germline V and J ends were trimmed by 3 bases and 2 bases, with 10 bases remaining between them. CDR3 length: 14 amino acids.

The chain recombines TRBV5-6 with TRBJ2-7; 8 bases align to TRBD1. Per the germline V gene, CDR1 is SGHDT and CDR2 is YYEEEE. Unmatched junction bases numbered 6, after V lost 0 bases and J lost 7 bases. The CDR3 has 14 residues. The CDR3, as DNA: TGTGCCAGCAGCTTGGGGCAGGGGGCTTTGGAGCAGTACGTC. This gives the protein CASSLGQGALEQYV.

The CDR3: CASSSRGGRLTYNSPLHF. The DNA for the CDR3 is TGTGCCAGCAGCTCGCGAGGGGGGCGGTTGACCTATAATTCACCCCTCCACTTT. The chain uses TRBV11-3 and TRBJ1-6; the D gene is possibly TRBD1 (6 bases). The CDR3 covers 18 residues. CDR1 and CDR2 from the germline V gene are SGHNT and YENEEA. V lost 4 bases to trimming and J lost 2 bases, with 18 bases between them. The whole variable domain, remainder taken from reference TRBV11-3 and TRBJ1-6, is EAGVVQSPRYKIIEKKQPVAFWCNPISGHNTLYWYLQNLGQGPELLIRYENEEAVDDSQLPKDRFSAERLKGVDSTLKIQPAELGDSAVYLCASSSRGGRLTYNSPLHFGNGTRLTVT.